Described below is a single T cell receptor beta chain sequence and its context. No antigen is known for it. This entry comes from a study of cytomegalovirus exposure and HLA in healthy donors. Study-level results: Later analysis showed most CMV-associated TCR beta chains appearing HLA-restricted. Of the V segments, some could not be distinguished, including TRBV6-2 and TRBV6-3, and were excluded.

Primers for the PCR totalled 60 Vbeta and 13 Jbeta. TCRdb keeps only in-frame clones here, not all; method: immunoSEQ multiplex PCR. Of about 95,000 clones listed, about 78% are singletons. The CDR3 length is 16 residues. Germline V gene lookup returns CDR1 SEHNR and CDR2 FQNEAQ (reference sequence). The V and J ends lost 5 bases and 5 bases, in that order; junction bases with no gene match: 9. The sequence was obtained from a woman aged 40 to 55 in good health and CMV-seropositive. The specimen was PBMCs. V and J are TRBV7-9 and TRBJ2-7; 13 bases map to TRBD2. CDR3: CASSPAWTSGRDEQYF. In DNA form, the CDR3 reads TGTGCCAGCAGCCCTGCTTGGACTAGCGGGAGAGACGAGCAGTACTTC.